Listed below are T cell receptor beta chains from one sample, sequenced in a study of technical replicates of blood from a handful of donors. Sequenced by immunoSEQ multiplex PCR; TCRdb stores in-frame clones only, minus some. The sample lists nearly 80,000 clones; 80% to 95% were seen once. Sample: T cells isolated from PBMCs. These receptors were obtained from a human donor in good health. The CDR3 runs from the conserved cysteine through the conserved F or W. The D gene is left open where the match is weak. Part of the rows lack a size; the others show once, few, many or a class for expanded clones.

TRBJ2-5 - - TRBV30 TGTGCCCGAGGGGGGAGGGGAGACTGGGGAGAGACCCAGTACTTC CARGGRGDWGETQYF
TRBJ2-3 - - TRBV10-3 TGTGCCATCAGTGAGTCGGGAGCCCCCCCAGATACGCAGTATTTT CAISESGAPPDTQYF
TRBJ1-3 - - TRBV7-2 TGTGCCAGCAGCTTAGCGAGACAGGCCGGAAACACCATATATTTT CASSLARQAGNTIYF
TRBJ1-1 - TRBD1 TRBV7-9 TGTGCCAGCAGCTCTCGGACAGGCCATCTTGAAGCTTTCTTT CASSSRTGHLEAFF
TRBJ2-3 - TRBD1 TRBV7-3 TGTGCCAGCAGCCCCGGGACAGGGTTGGCAGATACGCAGTATTTT CASSPGTGLADTQYF
TRBJ1-2 - - TRBV29-1 TGCAGCGTTGAAGACGGGGGTCCGGCTGGCTACACCTTC CSVEDGGPAGYTF
TRBJ2-5 - TRBD1 TRBV30 TGTGCCTGGAGCGGGACAGTAATCCAAGAGACCCAGTACTTC CAWSGTVIQETQYF
TRBJ2-7 - TRBD1 TRBV12-5 TGTGCTAGTGCCGGCCCTCTGGGACAGCCCTACGAGCAGTACTTC CASAGPLGQPYEQYF
TRBJ2-7 - TRBD2 TRBV5-4 TGTGCCAGCAGCTTATCGAGCGGGGACTACGAGCAGTACTTC CASSLSSGDYEQYF
TRBJ2-7 - - TRBV13 TGTGCCAGCAGCTCCGAGCGGTACGAGCAGTACTTC CASSSERYEQYF
TRBJ2-4 - - TRBV27 TGTGCCAGCAGTTTCCAGCGCACTCTAGCCAAAAACATTCAGTACTTC CASSFQRTLAKNIQYF
TRBJ2-1 - TRBD2 TRBV5-1 TGCGCCAGCAGCTTGGGTCCTAGCGGGAGTGCAATGGATGAGCAGTTCTTC CASSLGPSGSAMDEQFF
TRBJ1-5 - TRBD1 TRBV15 TGTGCCACCAGCAGAGATGACAGGGGCTATAGCAATCAGCCCCAGCATTTT CATSRDDRGYSNQPQHF
TRBJ2-5 - TRBD1 TRBV10-3 TGTGCCATCAGATCAACAGGGGACGAGACCCAGTACTTC CAIRSTGDETQYF
TRBJ2-7 - - TRBV5-5 TGTGCCAGCAGCTCAGGGGCTGGCTCCTACGAGCAGTACTTC CASSSGAGSYEQYF
TRBJ1-5 - TRBD1 TRBV27 TGTGCCAGCAGTTTAGACAGGGCTCGACAGCCCCAGCATTTT CASSLDRARQPQHF
TRBJ2-1 - - TRBV6-5 TGTGCCAGCCTTTCCTCCTACAATGAGCAGTTCTTC CASLSSYNEQFF
TRBJ1-2 - TRBD1 TRBV30 TGTGCCTGGAGCTCCGGGACAGGACATGGCTACACCTTC CAWSSGTGHGYTF
TRBJ2-7 - - TRBV5-1 TGCGCCAGCAGCTCAGGGGTTAGGGGCGAGCAGTACTTC CASSSGVRGEQYF
TRBJ1-5 - - TRBV4-1 TGCGCCAGCAGCCAAGTATCAGGGTATAGCAATCAGCCCCAGCATTTT CASSQVSGYSNQPQHF
TRBJ1-3 - - TRBV7-3 TGTGCCAGCAGCACAACCGGAACGCCCAGCGGCGGAAACACCATATATTTT CASSTTGTPSGGNTIYF
TRBJ2-1 - - TRBV27 TGTGCCAGCAGTCATAAGGGACTCTCCGATGAGCAGTTCTTC CASSHKGLSDEQFF
TRBJ1-2 - - TRBV29-1 TGCAGCGTTGAAGAACCGGAGAATAACTATGGCTACACCTTC CSVEEPENNYGYTF
TRBJ2-1 - - TRBV9 TGTGCCAGCAGCGAATGGGGACTTTACAATGAGCAGTTCTTC CASSEWGLYNEQFF
TRBJ2-1 - - TRBV7-9 TGTGCCAGCAGCCCGTTAGAGGGAAGGACCTACAATGAGCAGTTCTTC CASSPLEGRTYNEQFF
TRBJ1-2 - - TRBV9 TGTGCCAGCAGCGTAGCGGACGGACTCTATGGCTACACCTTC CASSVADGLYGYTF
TRBJ1-2 - - TRBV4-1 TGCGCCAGCAGCCAAGACAGGGCCGGCAATGGCTACACCTTC CASSQDRAGNGYTF
TRBJ1-5 - - TRBV19 TGTGCCAGCGGGACACAAAACAATCAGCCCCAGCATTTT CASGTQNNQPQHF
TRBJ1-1 - - TRBV7-3 TGTGCCAGCAGCTTAGTAGAGGGAACTGAAGCTTTCTTT CASSLVEGTEAFF
TRBJ1-5 few TRBD1 TRBV9 TGTGCCAGCAGCGCAGACGCCGGGACAGTTGATCAGCCCCAGCATTTT CASSADAGTVDQPQHF
TRBJ2-1 - TRBD1 TRBV2 TGTGCCAGTACCATCCGGGACAGTGGGAATGAGCAGTTCTTC CASTIRDSGNEQFF
TRBJ2-3 - TRBD2 TRBV19 TGTGCCAGTAGAACTCCGGGACTAGCGGAGTCAGATACGCAGTATTTT CASRTPGLAESDTQYF
TRBJ2-5 - TRBD2 TRBV5-1 TGCGCCAGCAGCTTGGGGTTAGCGGGAGAGTTTTTGGAGACCCAGTACTTC CASSLGLAGEFLETQYF
TRBJ2-1 - - TRBV5-1 TGCGCCAGCAGCTTACTACTAGGGGGGGAGTACTACAATGAGCAGTTCTTC CASSLLLGGEYYNEQFF
TRBJ1-2 few - TRBV2 TGTGCCACAGCAGGCGCTAACTATGGCTACACCTTC CATAGANYGYTF
TRBJ2-7 - TRBD2 TRBV6-5 TGTGCCAGCAGTGACGGGACTAGCGCCTACGAGCAGTACTTC CASSDGTSAYEQYF